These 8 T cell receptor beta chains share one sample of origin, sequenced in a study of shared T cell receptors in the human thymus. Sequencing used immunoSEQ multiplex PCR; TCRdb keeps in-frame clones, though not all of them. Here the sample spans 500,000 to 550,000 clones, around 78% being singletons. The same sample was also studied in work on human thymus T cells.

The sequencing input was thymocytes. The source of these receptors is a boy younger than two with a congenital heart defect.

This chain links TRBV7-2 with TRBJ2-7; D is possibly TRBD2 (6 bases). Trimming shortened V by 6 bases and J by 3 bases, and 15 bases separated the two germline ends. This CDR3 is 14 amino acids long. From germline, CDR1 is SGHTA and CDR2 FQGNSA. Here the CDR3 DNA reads TGTGCCAGCAGATCCAGCGAGGAGGGCTACGAGCAGTACTTC. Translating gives CASRSSEEGYEQYF.

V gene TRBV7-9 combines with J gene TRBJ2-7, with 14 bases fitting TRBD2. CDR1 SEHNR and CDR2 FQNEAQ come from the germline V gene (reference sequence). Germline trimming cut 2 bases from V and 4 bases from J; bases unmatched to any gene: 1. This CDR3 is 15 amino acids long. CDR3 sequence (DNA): TGTGCCAGCAGCTTATGGACTAGCGGGAGGTACGAGCAGTACTTC. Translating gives CASSLWTSGRYEQYF.

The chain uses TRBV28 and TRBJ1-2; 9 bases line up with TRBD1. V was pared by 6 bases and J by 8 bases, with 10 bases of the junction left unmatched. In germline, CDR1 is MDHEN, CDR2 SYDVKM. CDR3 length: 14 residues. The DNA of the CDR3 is TGTGCCAGCAGGGTTACAGGGGGCGAACGGGGCTACACCTTC. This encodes CASRVTGGERGYTF.

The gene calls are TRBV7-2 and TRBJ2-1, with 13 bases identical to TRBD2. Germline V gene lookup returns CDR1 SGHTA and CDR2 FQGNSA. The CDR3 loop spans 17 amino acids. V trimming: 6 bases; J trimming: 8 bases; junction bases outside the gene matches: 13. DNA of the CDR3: TGTGCCAGCAGGAGGGGTTTAGGACTAGCGGGAGTGGATGAGCAGTTCTTC. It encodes CASRRGLGLAGVDEQFF.

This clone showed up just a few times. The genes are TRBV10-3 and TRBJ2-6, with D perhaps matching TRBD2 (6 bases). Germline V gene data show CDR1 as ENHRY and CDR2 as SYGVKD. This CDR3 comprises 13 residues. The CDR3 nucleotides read TGTGCTGTAGCCGGGAGCGGGGCCAACGTCCTGACTTTC. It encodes CAVAGSGANVLTF.

For the CDR3, the DNA is TGTGCCAGCAGCGTACCGGGACTAGCGGCTGCCCTGATGGAGACCCAGTACTTC. This encodes CASSVPGLAAALMETQYF. V and J are TRBV5-5 and TRBJ2-5, with 11 positions matching TRBD2. Trimming at V came to 4 bases and at J to 5 bases, leaving 16 bases not matched to a gene. The length of the CDR3 is 18 residues. Per the germline V gene, CDR1 is SGHKS and CDR2 is YYEKEE (reference sequence).

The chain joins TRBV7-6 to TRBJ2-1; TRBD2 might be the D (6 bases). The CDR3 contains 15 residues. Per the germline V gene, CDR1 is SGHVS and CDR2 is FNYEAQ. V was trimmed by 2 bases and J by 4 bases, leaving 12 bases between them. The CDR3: CASSLTGVRYNEQFF. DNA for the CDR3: TGTGCCAGCAGCTTAACGGGAGTACGGTACAATGAGCAGTTCTTC.

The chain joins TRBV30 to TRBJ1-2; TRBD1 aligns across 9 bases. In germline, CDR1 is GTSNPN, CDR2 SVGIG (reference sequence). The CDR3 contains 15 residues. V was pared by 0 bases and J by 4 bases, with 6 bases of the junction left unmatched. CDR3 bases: TGTGCCTGGAGTGTTCCGGGACAGGGTCCCTATGGCTACACCTTC. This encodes CAWSVPGQGPYGYTF.